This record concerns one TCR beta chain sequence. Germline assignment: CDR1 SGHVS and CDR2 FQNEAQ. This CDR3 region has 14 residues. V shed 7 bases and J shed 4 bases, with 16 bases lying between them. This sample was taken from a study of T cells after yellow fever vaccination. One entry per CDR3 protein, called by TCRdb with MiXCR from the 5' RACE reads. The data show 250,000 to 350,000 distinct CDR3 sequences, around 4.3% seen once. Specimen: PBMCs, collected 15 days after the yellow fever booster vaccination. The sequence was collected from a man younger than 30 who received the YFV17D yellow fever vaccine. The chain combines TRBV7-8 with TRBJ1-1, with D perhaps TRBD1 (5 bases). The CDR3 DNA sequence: TGTGCCAGCACGACGGGGCCCTCAAGCACTGAAGCTTTCTTT. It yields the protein CASTTGPSSTEAFF.